The subject of this entry is one TCR beta chain. V was cut by 2 bases and J by 1 base, with 9 bases left in between. Per germline, CDR1 SGHTA and CDR2 FQGNSA. CDR3 length: 14 residues. Original analysis: Reference gene primer amplification in the assay estimated nucleated cell counts. Clones were read by immunoSEQ multiplex PCR, and TCRdb kept only the in-frame ones, dropping some. Clonal size and the V and J genes are those of that table, whereas D and trimming came from the DNA. The repertoire holds tens of thousands of clones, with 70% to 90% as singletons. The sample comes from a study of blood T cell repertoires in COVID-19. Looking at the study overall: Material from acute and convalescent COVID-19 was sourced from the United States, Italy and Spain. Sources were T cells, B-cell-depleted T cells, or PBMCs; the material itself was cDNA or gDNA.

Sequenced: peripheral blood. The chain links TRBV7-2 to TRBJ2-7; D is possibly TRBD1 (6 bases). The clonotype was recovered from a woman aged 60-75 years with acute or convalescent COVID-19. CDR3 region: CASSLTRGSYEQYF. In DNA, the CDR3 is TGTGCCAGCAGCTTAACTAGGGGGTCCTACGAGCAGTACTTC.